The 5 T cell receptor beta chains in this list originate from one sample, sequenced in a study of blood T cells in healthy people across ages. The authors ran a second PCR of roughly 6 to 12 cycles using a sample-barcoded 5' primer and a J-beta primer mix. TCRdb re-analysed the 5' RACE reads in MiXCR, keeping a single row per CDR3 protein. The sample includes hundreds of thousands of distinct CDR3 sequences, more than 40% seen only once; the top ten take about a fifth. The sample taken for sequencing was blood. The receptors come from a man aged 55-75 years in good health.

The rearrangement joins TRBV19 to TRBJ2-4; D not certain. The CDR3 is made up of 14 amino acids. CDR1 is LNHDA, CDR2 SQIVND, per germline (reference sequence). V shed 2 bases and J shed 8 bases, with 13 bases lying between them. The CDR3 DNA reads TGTGCCAGTAGTATACGGGCAGGTGGGGACATTCAGTACTTC. Translated, it gives CASSIRAGGDIQYF.

This chain uses TRBV6-2 or TRBV6-3 with TRBJ2-7; maybe TRBD2 (6 bases). The ends were cut back, 2 bases at V and 7 bases at J, with 18 bases in the middle. CDR1 and CDR2 from the germline V gene are MNHEY and SVGEGT. The CDR3 is 15 residues long. DNA for the CDR3: TGTGCCAGCAGTTACCCAGGGACTCGCAGGAGAGAGCAGTACTTC. Residues: CASSYPGTRRREQYF.

This chain connects TRBV27 to TRBJ1-1; TRBD1 matches at 8 bases. The germline V gene has CDR1 MNHEY and CDR2 SMNVEV (reference sequence). V lost 8 bases to trimming and J lost 1 base; unmatched junction nucleotides: 6. The CDR3 consists of 14 residues. The CDR3 bases are TGTGCCAGCCGAGCGGACAGGGCGAACACTGAAGCTTTCTTT. Translated, it gives CASRADRANTEAFF.

The rearrangement links TRBV6-5 to TRBJ2-7; D might be TRBD1 or TRBD2, each matching 5 bases. Deletions cut 7 bases from V and 5 bases from J, with 21 bases between. The CDR3 is 15 amino acids. Germline V gene data show CDR1 as MNHEY and CDR2 as SVGAGI. The CDR3 coding sequence is TGTGCCAGCAATCCCCGGGGCGGACGAGCTGACGAGCAGTACTTC. Translation: CASNPRGGRADEQYF.

The chain is built from TRBV12-3 or TRBV12-4 and TRBJ2-1; D not certain. The CDR3 has 15 residues. The V end lost 6 bases, the J end lost 5 bases, and 17 bases lay between the germline ends. The CDR3 DNA reads TGTGCCAGCAGCAGGAAAGGAGCTGGGGACAATGAGCAGTTCTTC. Translating gives CASSRKGAGDNEQFF.